The sequence of this TCR beta chain was determined in a study of blood T cells in healthy people across ages (dated by TCRdb to the mid-2010s). A note on the overall study: In model experiments, template switching captured about one uniquely barcoded TCR beta cDNA molecule for every two T cells. Using deep sequencing normalized with unique cDNA molecular identifiers, the study measured how TCR beta repertoire diversity changes with age. The donors were divided into four age groups: young (average around 16 years), middle-aged (approximately 42), aged (approximately 59) and long-lived (about 90). Donors of different ages were randomly distributed across sequencing lanes to avoid experimental bias. Two additional independent replicas of 1 million unique cDNA reads from the same blood draw were analyzed for two donors (one aged 18 to 30 and one aged 80 or older). Results the study describes overall, beyond this receptor: Compared with the aged group, the long-lived group had more naive CD4+ T cells, fewer expanded clones and increased TCR diversity, suggesting age selection. Conclusive comparison of naive and antigen-experienced compartments was prevented by the profiling of bulk unsorted PBMCs. As age increased, observed TCR beta diversity per million T cells dropped in a roughly linear way, and a significant reduction was already evident by age 40. Because donor CMV infection status was unknown, age-related changes in expanded clonotypes were potentially confounded. Total diversity estimates from one million sequenced T cells were considered lower bounds and underestimates. There was a strong correlation between observed TCR beta diversity and the percentage of naive T cells measured by flow cytometry.

This clonotype was counted only a few times. Its antigen target is currently unknown. No qualities accompany the bases; no much larger clone lies one base away. Based on the germline V gene (reference sequence), the CDR1 and CDR2 sequences are MNHEY and SMNVEV. V is reduced by 0 bases and J by 2 bases, leaving a spacing of 10 bases between them. Measured from the cysteine to the phenylalanine, the CDR3 is 15 residues long. Just CDR3 DNA is preserved here, 45 bases in frame from base 1. The library was produced with 5' RACE. The listed sequencing device is Illumina HiSeq 2500. A second 7 to 11 cycle PCR used a sample-barcoded 5' primer and a J-beta primer mix. Each TCR beta cDNA molecule received a unique molecular identifier from a template-switch 5' adaptor carrying 12 random nucleotides. Each sample yielded at least 2.5 million CDR3-containing paired-end reads. First-strand cDNA synthesis was performed from all RNA using the Mint cDNA synthesis kit, with priming by a TRBC-specific oligonucleotide. Following uracil-DNA glycosylase treatment, all cDNA underwent a first 18-cycle PCR with the universal primers M1SS and BC2_uni_R. Concerning the study's data processing: For normalization, 1 million high-quality reads, each with a distinct molecular identifier, were randomly selected from each sample. Instead of being binned into consensus sequences, reads that shared molecular identifiers were thrown out. MiTCR, run with a Q25 quality threshold and the strictest error-elimination algorithm, handled CDR3 identification, clonotype clustering and error correction. A nonparametric unseen species model with Euler transformation was used to estimate lower-bound total TCR beta diversity. TCRdb passed the public sequencing reads through fastp at Q25 and MiXCR, retaining productive beta sequences. Each entry merges the rows of one CDR3 protein and shows their most common DNA and genes. TCRdb's processing, not the study's, gives the V and J calls here. The sample table records 1.6 million or so distinct CDR3 sequences; about 32% of these occur just once. The ten largest account for roughly 12% of the sample.

The roughly 39 donors, aged roughly 6 to 90 years, were systemically healthy Caucasian individuals from Russia. Each donor gave about 9.7 milliliters of peripheral blood, drawn into EDTA-treated Vacutainer tubes. Ficoll-Paque density-gradient centrifugation was used to isolate PBMCs, with at least 7 million per sample. Total RNA was extracted from PBMCs with Trizol reagent, with at least 5.5 micrograms obtained per sample. For every donor, an aliquot of PBMCs went through flow cytometry to measure the percentages of naive CD45RAhigh/CD27high T cells. This receptor chain uses TRBV27 and TRBJ2-5; 5 matching bases give a weak D call of TRBD1. This TCR came from a woman aged 25 to 39 in good health. Sequenced: blood. The CDR3: CASSLSRQKQETQYF. The bases are TGTGCCAGCAGTTTATCCCGACAGAAACAAGAGACCCAGTACTTC.